The 32 T cell receptor beta chains below all came from one sample that was sequenced in a study of vaccination effects on CD4 cells after COVID-19. The ViraFEST assay expanded antigen-specific CD4+ T cells with viral peptide pools before sequencing. After less than twelve days in culture, the CD4+ T cells were isolated. Vaccinees lacked prior SARS-CoV-2 infection and tested negative for nucleocapsid antibodies. Measured with immunoSEQ multiplex PCR; TCRdb has only the in-frame clones, and not every one. The sample holds about 73,000 clones, roughly 74% seen once. These TCRs' antigens remain unknown. This sample comprised CD4+ T cells from PBMCs cultured with HCoV-NL63 spike peptides, obtained before COVID-19 vaccination. These receptors came from a human donor who received a COVID-19 vaccine.

The V gene is TRBV4-1, the J gene TRBJ1-2, with 9 bases identical to TRBD1. J lost 5 bases, V lost 0 bases, and 4 bases had no gene match. Germline CDR1 reads MGHRA; CDR2 reads YSYEKL. The CDR3 spans 15 residues. This CDR3 is CASSQDRDRVYGYTF. The CDR3 DNA reads as TGCGCCAGCAGCCAAGATAGGGACAGGGTGTATGGCTACACCTTC.

This chain uses TRBV6-5 with TRBJ1-3; D perhaps matches TRBD1 (5 bases). The CDR3 is 15 residues long. Germline assignment: CDR1 MNHEY and CDR2 SVGAGI. Trimming removed 5 bases from V and 7 bases from J, with 18 bases in between. CDR3: CASSRDLWGENTIYF. CDR3 nucleotides: TGTGCCAGCAGTCGCGACCTCTGGGGGGAGAACACCATATATTTT.

The CDR3, as DNA: TGCGCCAGCAACCTCTACAGGCCCGGGGACACTGAAGCTTTCTTT. It is translated as CASNLYRPGDTEAFF. The chain uses TRBV5-1 and TRBJ1-1, with a weak D call TRBD1 (5 bases). The CDR3 contains 15 residues. CDR1 is SGHRS and CDR2 is YFSETQ in the germline V gene. With 6 bases removed from V and 3 bases from J, the gap between germline ends came to 18 bases.

Written as DNA, the CDR3 is TGTGCCAGCAGCTTAAGGGTAGGGCAGCCCCAGCATTTT. Amino acid sequence: CASSLRVGQPQHF. The J gene is TRBJ1-5, the V gene TRBV7-2; D uncertain. This CDR3 has 13 amino acids. Trimming stripped 2 bases from V and 7 bases from J, with 9 bases between. Germline V CDR1 and CDR2: SGHTA, FQGNSA. Filled out from reference TRBV7-2 and TRBJ1-5, the complete variable domain reads GAGVSQSPSNKVTEKGKDVELRCDPISGHTALYWYRQSLGQGLEFLIYFQGNSAPDKSGLPSDRFSAERTGGSVSTLTIQRTQQEDSAVYLCASSLRVGQPQHFGDGTRLSIL.

The gene calls are TRBV6-1 and TRBJ2-2; D may correspond to TRBD1 or TRBD2 (6 bases each). This CDR3 contains 15 residues. Between the trimmed V and J ends, which lost 0 bases and 3 bases, there was a span of 8 bases. CDR1 MNHNS and CDR2 SASEGT come from the germline V gene. As DNA, the CDR3 is TGTGCCAGCAGTGAAGCGGGGGGCTACACCGGGGAGCTGTTTTTT. Translation gives CASSEAGGYTGELFF.

This clone was detected only once. The chain links TRBV7-9 to TRBJ1-3; unclear D gene. CDR1 and CDR2 from the germline V gene are SEHNR and FQNEAQ (reference sequence). V was shortened by 5 bases and J by 10 bases, with 15 bases between the two germline ends. The CDR3 has 13 residues. The CDR3 DNA reads TGTGCCAGCAGCCCCCGGTGGGCCCAGACCATATATTTT. Residues: CASSPRWAQTIYF.

This clone was recorded a few times. This chain uses TRBV29-1 with TRBJ1-1, with TRBD1 as a possible D gene (6 bases). The CDR3 length is 13 residues. V was pared by 5 bases and J by 1 base, with 11 bases between. Germline CDR1 is SQVTM and CDR2 is ANQGSEA. This chain's CDR3 is CSVLGTRNTEAFF. The CDR3 DNA reads TGCAGCGTTCTAGGGACAAGGAACACTGAAGCTTTCTTT.

The genes are TRBV6-5 and TRBJ2-2; no clear D gene. CDR3 length: 13 residues. The V end was cut by 0 bases, the J end by 5 bases, with 4 bases between. Germline V gene sequence: CDR1 MNHEY, CDR2 SVGAGI. Written as DNA, the CDR3 is TGTGCCAGCAGTTACTCCCGAACCGGGGAGCTGTTTTTT. This codes for CASSYSRTGELFF.

The chain couples TRBV2 to TRBJ1-3; a weak D match, TRBD1 (6 bases). The CDR3 runs 14 residues. Per germline, CDR1 SNHLY and CDR2 FYNNEI. Trimming stripped 5 bases from V and 4 bases from J, with 12 bases between. CDR3 DNA sequence: TGTGCCAGCAGTTCGGGACACGGCGGAAACACCATATATTTT. Protein: CASSSGHGGNTIYF.

The V call is TRBV7-9, the J call TRBJ2-1; D gene ambiguous. The V gene's germline CDR1 is SEHNR and CDR2 FQNEAQ (reference sequence). The CDR3 extends over 15 amino acids. Trimming pared 1 base from V and 5 bases from J, leaving 12 bases between. CDR3 bases: TGTGCCAGCAGCTTAGTAGTTGGTCCTAACAATGAGCAGTTCTTC. It translates to CASSLVVGPNNEQFF. Drawing the rest from reference TRBV7-9 and TRBJ2-1, the complete variable domain is DTGVSQNPRHKITKRGQNVTFRCDPISEHNRLYWYRQTLGQGPEFLTYFQNEAQLEKSRLLSDRFSAERPKGSFSTLEIQRTEQGDSAMYLCASSLVVGPNNEQFFGPGTRLTVL.

Only one count was recorded for this clone. This rearrangement joins TRBV18 to TRBJ2-5, with unresolved D. The CDR3 is 17 residues long. The germline CDR1 and CDR2 sequences are KGHSH and LQKENI. Trimming pared 3 bases from V and 7 bases from J, leaving 24 bases between. The CDR3 reads CASSPIAVSSGLGTQYF. The DNA for the CDR3 is TGTGCCAGCTCACCGATTGCCGTCTCGTCGGGTCTCGGGACCCAGTACTTC. The full variable domain, in which reference TRBV18 and TRBJ2-5 provide the parts outside the CDR3, is NAGVMQNPRHLVRRRGQEARLRCSPMKGHSHVYWYRQLPEEGLKFMVYLQKENIIDESGMPKERFSAEFPKEGPSILRIQQVVRGDSAAYFCASSPIAVSSGLGTQYFGPGTRLLVL.

This clone has a handful of counts. V and J are TRBV19 and TRBJ1-2, with D perhaps matching TRBD1 (5 bases). From germline, CDR1 is LNHDA and CDR2 SQIVND (reference sequence). This CDR3 spans 12 amino acids. V lost 3 bases, J lost 5 bases, and 7 bases lay in between. CDR3 sequence reads: CASSIDSYGYTF. The CDR3 DNA reads as TGTGCCAGTAGTATCGACAGTTATGGCTACACCTTC.

This clone was seen more than once but under ten times. The V and J genes are TRBV5-4 and TRBJ1-4, with 9 bases lining up with TRBD1. CDR1 is SGHNT, CDR2 YYREEE, per germline (reference sequence). CDR3 size: 14 residues. V trimming: 6 bases; J trimming: 6 bases; junction bases outside the gene matches: 6. This chain's CDR3 is CASTPDRGDEKLFF. Here the CDR3 DNA reads TGTGCCAGCACCCCAGACAGGGGGGATGAAAAACTGTTTTTT.

The chain uses TRBV5-1 and TRBJ2-2; 8 bases match TRBD1. Germline CDR1 reads SGHRS; CDR2 reads YFSETQ. J lost 3 bases, V lost 2 bases, and 6 bases had no gene match. The CDR3 is made up of 16 amino acids. CDR3 loop: CASSFPGTGDTGELFF. The DNA of the CDR3 is TGCGCCAGCAGCTTCCCCGGGACAGGTGACACCGGGGAGCTGTTTTTT.

This clone has only a few counts. The chain employs TRBV10-1 and TRBJ2-2; 9 positions match TRBD1. V trimming: 7 bases; J trimming: 6 bases; junction bases outside the gene matches: 6. The length of the CDR3 is 14 residues. Germline V gives CDR1 WNHNN, CDR2 SYGVQD (reference sequence). For the CDR3, the DNA is TGCGCCAGCATCCACGGACAGGGGCCCGGGGAGCTGTTTTTT. The encoded protein is CASIHGQGPGELFF.

By sample fraction, this clone is medium-sized. The chain has TRBV3-1 (or the pseudogene TRBV3-2) and TRBJ2-7, with D possibly TRBD1 on 6 matching bases. This CDR3 has 16 amino acids. The germline CDR1 and CDR2 sequences are LGHDT and YNNKEL (reference sequence). V dropped 2 bases and J dropped 6 bases, with 20 bases sitting between them. CDR3 DNA: TGTGCCAGCAGCCAACGCTGGACAGATTCAAGGGGCGAGCAGTACGTC. It translates to CASSQRWTDSRGEQYV.

The chain links TRBV6-1 to TRBJ2-3; D tentatively fits TRBD1 or TRBD2 (7 bases each). Looked up from germline, CDR1 is MNHNS and CDR2 is SASEGT. V was cut by 2 bases and J by 6 bases, with 21 bases left in between. This CDR3 contains 17 residues. CDR3 sequence (DNA): TGTGCCAGCAGTGAATCGGTCGGGCGGCAGGGGGGGGATACGCAGTATTTT. It is translated as CASSESVGRQGGDTQYF.

This rearrangement joins TRBV10-2 to TRBJ2-7; D uncertain. Germline-derived CDR1 and CDR2 are WSHSY and SAAADI. V was clipped by 6 bases and J by 3 bases, with 6 bases between them. The CDR3 runs 11 residues. The CDR3 sequence: CASRLNYEQYV. CDR3 in DNA: TGCGCCAGCAGGCTTAACTACGAGCAGTACGTC.

CDR3 bases: TGTGCCAGCAGCGCAGGGTTAACTGGAAACACCATATATTTT. Translation: CASSAGLTGNTIYF. This chain joins TRBV7-9 and TRBJ1-3, with D possibly TRBD1 on 5 matching bases. Germline CDR1 and CDR2: SEHNR and FQNEAQ (reference sequence). Trimming left V 5 bases short and J 2 bases short, with 10 bases between. This CDR3 has 14 amino acids.

The chain uses TRBV3-1 (or the pseudogene TRBV3-2) and TRBJ1-2; D remains unclear. CDR1 is LGHDT and CDR2 is YNNKEL in the germline V gene (reference sequence). Trimming cost V 5 bases and J 0 bases, with 19 bases left between them. CDR3 length: 17 amino acids. CDR3 DNA: TGTGCCAGCAGCTCCCGTTTTGGGCCGGGAGCTAACTATGGCTACACCTTC. Translated: CASSSRFGPGANYGYTF.

This chain uses TRBV4-2 with TRBJ1-5, with unresolved D. The CDR3 contains 14 residues. Looked up from germline, CDR1 is LGHNA and CDR2 is YNFKEQ. The ends were cut back, 4 bases at V and 1 base at J, with 8 bases in the middle. CDR3: CASSPPESNQPQHF. CDR3 nucleotides: TGTGCCAGCAGCCCCCCTGAGAGCAATCAGCCCCAGCATTTT.

The rearrangement joins TRBV28 to TRBJ2-6; D is perhaps TRBD1 (6 bases). The CDR3 has 16 amino acids. Trimming stripped 6 bases from V and 1 base from J, with 13 bases between. Germline V gives CDR1 MDHEN, CDR2 SYDVKM. The CDR3 bases are TGTGCCAGCAGCATCCTCAGGGGATCTGGGGCCAACGTCCTGACTTTC. Its protein is CASSILRGSGANVLTF. The full variable domain, in which reference TRBV28 and TRBJ2-6 provide the parts outside the CDR3, is DVKVTQSSRYLVKRTGEKVFLECVQDMDHENMFWYRQDPGLGLRLIYFSYDVKMKEKGDIPEGYSVSREKKERFSLILESASTNQTSMYLCASSILRGSGANVLTFGAGSRLTVL.

V and J are TRBV5-6 and TRBJ1-5; D remains unclear. V was trimmed by 6 bases and J by 0 bases, leaving 13 bases between them. There are 15 residues in the CDR3. CDR1 and CDR2 (germline): SGHDT, YYEEEE. CDR3 sequence reads: CASTSLQNSNQPQHF. The CDR3 DNA reads TGTGCCAGCACCTCACTACAGAATAGCAATCAGCCCCAGCATTTT. Looking up the rest from reference TRBV5-6 and TRBJ1-5 gives the full variable domain: DAGVTQSPTHLIKTRGQQVTLRCSPKSGHDTVSWYQQALGQGPQFIFQYYEEEERQRGNFPDRFSGHQFPNYSSELNVNALLLGDSALYLCASTSLQNSNQPQHFGDGTRLSIL.

This clone has only a few counts. J is TRBJ1-2 and V is TRBV5-1; no clear D gene. Trimming cost V 4 bases and J 2 bases, with 3 bases left between them. Germline CDR1 and CDR2: SGHRS and YFSETQ. This CDR3 is 11 amino acids long. Written as DNA, the CDR3 is TGCGCCAGCAGCGACAACTATGGCTACACCTTC. It yields the protein CASSDNYGYTF.

This clone was seen more than once but under ten times. This sequence joins TRBV6-1 and TRBJ2-7; 9 nucleotides agree with TRBD1. The ends lost 3 bases at V and 7 bases at J; junction bases unmatched: 10. Germline-derived CDR1 and CDR2 are MNHNS and SASEGT. This CDR3 region has 15 residues. The CDR3 is CASSDTGTGSIEQYV. CDR3 DNA sequence: TGTGCCAGCAGTGATACCGGGACAGGGTCTATTGAGCAGTACGTC.

This clone was seen a few times. J is TRBJ1-2 and V is TRBV19; D remains ambiguous. V was clipped by 5 bases and J by 0 bases, with 10 bases between them. Germline CDR1 LNHDA, CDR2 SQIVND (reference sequence). This CDR3 comprises 14 residues. The DNA for the CDR3 is TGTGCCAGTAGTCCGCCAGGTTCTAACTATGGCTACACCTTC. The encoded protein is CASSPPGSNYGYTF.

This rearrangement joins TRBV5-6 to TRBJ1-3; D is perhaps TRBD1 (5 bases). V was trimmed by 0 bases and J by 0 bases, leaving 10 bases between them. From germline, CDR1 is SGHDT and CDR2 YYEEEE. CDR3 length equals 16 residues. The CDR3 region has the DNA TGTGCCAGCAGCTTGGCTGGGACCCACTCTGGAAACACCATATATTTT. Translation gives CASSLAGTHSGNTIYF.

This clone occurred once. The chain combines TRBV5-1 with TRBJ2-3; 8 positions match TRBD2. Germline assignment: CDR1 SGHRS and CDR2 YFSETQ. After removal of 5 bases from V and 4 bases from J, the junction contained 6 bases not matched to a gene. This CDR3 region has 14 residues. The CDR3 nucleotides read TGCGCCAGCAGACTAGCGGAAACTTCAGATACGCAGTATTTT. Encoded protein: CASRLAETSDTQYF.

This clone was observed a few times. The V and J genes are TRBV7-2 and TRBJ2-2, with D unclear. Per germline, CDR1 SGHTA and CDR2 FQGNSA. Trimming shortened V by 0 bases and J by 1 base, and 3 bases separated the two germline ends. This CDR3 region has 14 residues. The CDR3 DNA is TGTGCCAGCAGCTTAGCCCAGAACACCGGGGAGCTGTTTTTT. This codes for CASSLAQNTGELFF.

This clone showed up just once. CDR3 amino acids: CASSLAFRVDEQFF. Written as DNA, the CDR3 is TGCGCCAGCAGCTTGGCCTTCAGAGTCGATGAGCAGTTCTTC. The rearrangement joins TRBV5-1 to TRBJ2-1; no clear D gene. Germline V gene sequence: CDR1 SGHRS, CDR2 YFSETQ. The CDR3 loop spans 14 amino acids. V gave up 0 bases and J gave up 8 bases, with 12 bases separating them.

V and J are TRBV19 and TRBJ2-1; no clear D gene. Per germline, CDR1 LNHDA and CDR2 SQIVND (reference sequence). The CDR3 loop spans 16 amino acids. The germline V and J ends were trimmed by 4 bases and 8 bases, with 21 bases remaining between them. The CDR3 here is CASSNRDTWKGHEQFF. CDR3 in DNA: TGTGCCAGTAGTAATCGTGACACCTGGAAGGGTCATGAGCAGTTCTTC.

A few counts support this clone. The chain carries TRBV11-3 and TRBJ2-3; the match to TRBD2 covers 11 bases. V lost 0 bases to trimming and J lost 1 base; unmatched junction nucleotides: 15. The germline V gene encodes CDR1 SGHNT and CDR2 YENEEA. The CDR3 consists of 21 residues. For the CDR3, the DNA is TGTGCCAGCAGCTTAGAGGGACCGGGACTAGCGGTATCCCAGGGCACAGATACGCAGTATTTT. It specifies CASSLEGPGLAVSQGTDTQYF.